This T cell receptor (beta chain) stems from a study of neurological immune-mediated disorders. Study-wide results and caveats: The level of TCR clonal expansion was highest in patients with HTLV-1-associated myelopathy and lowest in multiple sclerosis, where it fell below the level seen in healthy controls.

This clonotype appeared many times. Its antigen is unknown. Germline V gene lookup returns CDR1 DFQATT and CDR2 SNEGSKA (reference sequence). The CDR3 runs to 15 residues. V trimming: 6 bases; J trimming: 0 bases; junction bases outside the gene matches: 3. TCRdb re-derived calls from the 5' RACE reads in MiXCR, one entry per CDR3 protein. The sample records about 95,000 distinct CDR3 sequences, roughly 4% being singletons. The sequence came from a woman aged 18-29 years with multiple sclerosis. The V gene is TRBV20-1, the J gene TRBJ2-3, with 13 bases lining up with TRBD2. Material: PBMCs. DNA for the CDR3: TGCAGTGCCGGACTAGCGGGAGATAGCACAGATACGCAGTATTTT. Its translation is CSAGLAGDSTDTQYF.